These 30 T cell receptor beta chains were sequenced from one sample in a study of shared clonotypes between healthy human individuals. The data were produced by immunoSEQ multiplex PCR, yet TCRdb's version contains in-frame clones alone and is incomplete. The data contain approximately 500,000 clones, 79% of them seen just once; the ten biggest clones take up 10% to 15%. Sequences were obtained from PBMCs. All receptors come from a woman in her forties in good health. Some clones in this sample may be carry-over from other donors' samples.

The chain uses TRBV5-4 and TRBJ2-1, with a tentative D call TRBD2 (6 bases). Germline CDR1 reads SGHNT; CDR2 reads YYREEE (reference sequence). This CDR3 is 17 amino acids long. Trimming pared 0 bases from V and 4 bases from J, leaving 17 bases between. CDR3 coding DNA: TGTGCCAGCAGCTTGGGGGGACCCACGGGGGATTACAATGAGCAGTTCTTC. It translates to CASSLGGPTGDYNEQFF.

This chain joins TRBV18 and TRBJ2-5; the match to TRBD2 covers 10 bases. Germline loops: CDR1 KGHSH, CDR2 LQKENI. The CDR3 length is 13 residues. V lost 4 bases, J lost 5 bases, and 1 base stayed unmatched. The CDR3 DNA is TGTGCCAGCTCACAACTAGCGGGGGAGACCCAGTACTTC. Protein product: CASSQLAGETQYF.

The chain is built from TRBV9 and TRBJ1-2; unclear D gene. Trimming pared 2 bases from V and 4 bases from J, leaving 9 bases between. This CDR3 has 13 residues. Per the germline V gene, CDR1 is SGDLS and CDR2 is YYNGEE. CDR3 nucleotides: TGTGCCAGCAGCGTGTCCCATAGCTATGGCTACACCTTC. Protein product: CASSVSHSYGYTF.

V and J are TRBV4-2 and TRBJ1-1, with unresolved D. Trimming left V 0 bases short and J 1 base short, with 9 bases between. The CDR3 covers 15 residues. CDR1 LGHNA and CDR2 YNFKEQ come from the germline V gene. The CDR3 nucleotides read TGTGCCAGCAGCCAAGATCAAGCTTCGAACACTGAAGCTTTCTTT. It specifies CASSQDQASNTEAFF.

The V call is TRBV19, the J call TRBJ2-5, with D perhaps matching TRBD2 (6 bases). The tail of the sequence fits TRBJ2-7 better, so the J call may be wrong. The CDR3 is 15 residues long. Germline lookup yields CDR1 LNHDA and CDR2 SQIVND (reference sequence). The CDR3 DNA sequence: TGTGCCAGTACCCCTGGTGACGGTGGACTAAGCGAGCAGTACTTC. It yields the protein CASTPGDGGLSEQYF.

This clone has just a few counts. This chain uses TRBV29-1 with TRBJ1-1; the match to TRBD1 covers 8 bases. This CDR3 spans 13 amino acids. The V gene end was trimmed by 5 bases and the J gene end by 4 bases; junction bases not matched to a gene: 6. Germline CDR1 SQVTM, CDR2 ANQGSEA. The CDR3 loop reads CSVRQGSGTEAFF. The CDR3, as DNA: TGCAGCGTTAGACAGGGGTCGGGCACTGAAGCTTTCTTT.

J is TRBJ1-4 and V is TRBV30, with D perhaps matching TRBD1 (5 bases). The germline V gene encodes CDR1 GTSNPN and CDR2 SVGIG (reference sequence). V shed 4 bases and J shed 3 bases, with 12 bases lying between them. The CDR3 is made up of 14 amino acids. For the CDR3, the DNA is TGTGCCTGGACGGGGGGTGTGTCTAATGAAAAACTGTTTTTT. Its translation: CAWTGGVSNEKLFF.

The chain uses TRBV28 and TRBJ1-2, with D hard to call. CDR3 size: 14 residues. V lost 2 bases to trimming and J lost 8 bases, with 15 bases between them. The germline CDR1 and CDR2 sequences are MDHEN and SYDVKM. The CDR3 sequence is CASSLTQTRYGYTF. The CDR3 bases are TGTGCCAGCAGTTTAACGCAGACTCGGTACGGCTACACCTTC.

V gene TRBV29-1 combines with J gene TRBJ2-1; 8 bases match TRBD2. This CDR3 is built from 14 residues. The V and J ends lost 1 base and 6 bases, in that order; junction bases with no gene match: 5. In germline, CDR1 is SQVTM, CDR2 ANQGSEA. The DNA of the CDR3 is TGCAGCGTTGAAGGCCTAGCGGGCCCCAATGAGCAGTTCTTC. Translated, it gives CSVEGLAGPNEQFF.

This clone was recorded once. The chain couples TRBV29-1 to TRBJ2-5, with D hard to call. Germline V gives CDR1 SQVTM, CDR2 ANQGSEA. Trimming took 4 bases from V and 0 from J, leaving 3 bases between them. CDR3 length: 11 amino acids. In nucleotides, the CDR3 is TGCAGCGTTGCCTACCAAGAGACCCAGTACTTC. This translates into CSVAYQETQYF.

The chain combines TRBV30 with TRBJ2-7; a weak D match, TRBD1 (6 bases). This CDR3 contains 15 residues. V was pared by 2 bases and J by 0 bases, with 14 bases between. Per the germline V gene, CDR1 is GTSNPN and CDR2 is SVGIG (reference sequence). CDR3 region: CAWSQPRGSSYEQYF. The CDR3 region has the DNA TGTGCCTGGAGTCAACCCAGGGGAAGCTCCTACGAGCAGTACTTC.

The chain's CDR3 is CASSLKSPETQYF. The CDR3 DNA reads TGTGCCAGCAGTTTAAAATCCCCAGAGACCCAGTACTTC. The chain links TRBV28 to TRBJ2-5; no clear D gene. The germline CDR1 and CDR2 sequences are MDHEN and SYDVKM. Trimming left V 2 bases short and J 4 bases short, with 8 bases between. This CDR3 region has 13 residues.

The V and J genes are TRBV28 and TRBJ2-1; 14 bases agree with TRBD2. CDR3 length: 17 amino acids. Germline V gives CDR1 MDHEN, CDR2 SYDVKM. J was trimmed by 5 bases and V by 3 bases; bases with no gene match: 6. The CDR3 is CASSFRGLAGVNNEQFF. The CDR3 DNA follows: TGTGCCAGCAGTTTTAGGGGACTAGCGGGAGTGAACAATGAGCAGTTCTTC.

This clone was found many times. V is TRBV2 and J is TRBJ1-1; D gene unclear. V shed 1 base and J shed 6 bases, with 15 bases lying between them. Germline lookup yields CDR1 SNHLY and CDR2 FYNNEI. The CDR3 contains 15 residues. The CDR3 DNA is TGTGCCAGCAGTGAAGGGCCATTAACTTTCGCTGAAGCTTTCTTT. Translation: CASSEGPLTFAEAFF. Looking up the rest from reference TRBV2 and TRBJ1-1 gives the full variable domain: EPEVTQTPSHQVTQMGQEVILRCVPISNHLYFYWYRQILGQKVEFLVSFYNNEISEKSEIFDDQFSVERPDGSNFTLKIRSTKLEDSAMYFCASSEGPLTFAEAFFGQGTRLTVV.

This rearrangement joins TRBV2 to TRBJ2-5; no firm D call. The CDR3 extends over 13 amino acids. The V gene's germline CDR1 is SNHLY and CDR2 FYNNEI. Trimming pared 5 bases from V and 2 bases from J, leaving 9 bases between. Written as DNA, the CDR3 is TGTGCCAGCAGTCTAGAAGCACAAGAGACCCAGTACTTC. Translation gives CASSLEAQETQYF.

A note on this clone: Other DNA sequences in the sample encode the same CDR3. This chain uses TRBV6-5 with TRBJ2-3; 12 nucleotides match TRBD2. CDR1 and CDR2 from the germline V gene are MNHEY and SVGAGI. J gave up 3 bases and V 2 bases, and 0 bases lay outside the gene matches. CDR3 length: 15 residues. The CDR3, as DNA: TGTGCCAGCAGTTACGGACTAGCGGGGACAGATACGCAGTATTTT. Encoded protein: CASSYGLAGTDTQYF.

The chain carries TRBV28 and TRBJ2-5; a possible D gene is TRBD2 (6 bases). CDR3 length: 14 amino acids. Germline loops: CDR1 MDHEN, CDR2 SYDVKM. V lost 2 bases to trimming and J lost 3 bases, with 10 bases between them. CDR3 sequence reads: CASSLVSGKETQYF. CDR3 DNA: TGTGCCAGCAGTTTAGTTAGCGGTAAAGAGACCCAGTACTTC.

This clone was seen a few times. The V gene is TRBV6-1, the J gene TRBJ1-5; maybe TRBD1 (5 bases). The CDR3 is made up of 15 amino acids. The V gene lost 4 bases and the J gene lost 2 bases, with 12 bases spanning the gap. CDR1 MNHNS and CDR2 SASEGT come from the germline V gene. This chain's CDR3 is CASSVGRGRNQPQHF. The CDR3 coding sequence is TGTGCCAGCAGTGTTGGCCGGGGACGCAATCAGCCCCAGCATTTT.

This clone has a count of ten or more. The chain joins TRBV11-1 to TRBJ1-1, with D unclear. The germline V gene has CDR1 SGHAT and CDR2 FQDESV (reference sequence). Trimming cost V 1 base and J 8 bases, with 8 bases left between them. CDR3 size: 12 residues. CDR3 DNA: TGTGCCAGCAGCTTAGATGGCGGGGAAGCTTTCTTT. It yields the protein CASSLDGGEAFF.

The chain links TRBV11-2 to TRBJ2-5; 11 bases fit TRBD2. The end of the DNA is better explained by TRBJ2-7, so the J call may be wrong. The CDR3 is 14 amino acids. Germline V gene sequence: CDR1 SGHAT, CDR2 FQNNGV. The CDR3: CASSLTSGTSEQYF. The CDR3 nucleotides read TGTGCCAGCAGCTTGACTAGCGGGACGAGCGAGCAGTACTTC.

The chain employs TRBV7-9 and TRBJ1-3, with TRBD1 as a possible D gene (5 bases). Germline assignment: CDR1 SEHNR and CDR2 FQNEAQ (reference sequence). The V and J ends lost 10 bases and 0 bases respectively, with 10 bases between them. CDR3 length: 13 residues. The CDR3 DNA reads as TGTGCCACGAGGGGTAGCTCTGGAAACACCATATATTTT. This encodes CATRGSSGNTIYF.

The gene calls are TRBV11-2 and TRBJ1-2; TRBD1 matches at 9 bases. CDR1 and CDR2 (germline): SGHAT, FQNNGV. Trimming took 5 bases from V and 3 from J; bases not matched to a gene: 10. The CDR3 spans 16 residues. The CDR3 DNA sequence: TGTGCCAGCAGCCGGGCCGGGACAGGGCTATACTATGGCTACACCTTC. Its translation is CASSRAGTGLYYGYTF.

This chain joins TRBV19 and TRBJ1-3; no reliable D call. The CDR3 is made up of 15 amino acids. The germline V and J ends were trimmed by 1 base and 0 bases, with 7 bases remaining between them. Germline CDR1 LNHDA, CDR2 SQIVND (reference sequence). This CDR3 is CASSIGALSGNTIYF. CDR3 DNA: TGTGCCAGTAGTATAGGGGCACTCTCTGGAAACACCATATATTTT.

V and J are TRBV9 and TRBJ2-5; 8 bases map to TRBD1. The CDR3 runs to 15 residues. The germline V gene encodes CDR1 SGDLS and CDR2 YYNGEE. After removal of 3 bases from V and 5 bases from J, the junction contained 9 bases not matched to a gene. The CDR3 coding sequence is TGTGCCAGCAGCGCAAAACAGGGGGTCGGGGAGACCCAGTACTTC. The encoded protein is CASSAKQGVGETQYF.

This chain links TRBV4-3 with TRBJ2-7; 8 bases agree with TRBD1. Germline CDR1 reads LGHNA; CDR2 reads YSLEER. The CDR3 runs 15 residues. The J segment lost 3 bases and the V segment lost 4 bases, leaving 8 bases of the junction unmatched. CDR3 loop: CASSPRTGPRYEQYF. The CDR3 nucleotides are TGCGCCAGCAGCCCCCGGACAGGGCCTCGCTACGAGCAGTACTTC.

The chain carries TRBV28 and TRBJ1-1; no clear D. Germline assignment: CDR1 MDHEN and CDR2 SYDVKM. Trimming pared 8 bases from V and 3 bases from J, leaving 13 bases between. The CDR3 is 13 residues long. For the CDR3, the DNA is TGTGCCAGCGTTGCTGTTCGGGACACTGAAGCTTTCTTT. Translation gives CASVAVRDTEAFF.

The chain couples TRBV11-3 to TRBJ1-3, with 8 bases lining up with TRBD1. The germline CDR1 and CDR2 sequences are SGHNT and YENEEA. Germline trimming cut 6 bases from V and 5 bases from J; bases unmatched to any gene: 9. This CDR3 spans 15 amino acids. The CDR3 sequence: CASSPTGVRRNTIYF. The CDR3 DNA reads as TGTGCCAGCAGTCCGACAGGGGTAAGGCGAAACACCATATATTTT.

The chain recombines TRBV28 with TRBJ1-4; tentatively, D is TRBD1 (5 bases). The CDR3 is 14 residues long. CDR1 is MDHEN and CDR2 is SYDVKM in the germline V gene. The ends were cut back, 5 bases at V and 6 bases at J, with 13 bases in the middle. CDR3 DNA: TGTGCCAGCAGTACAGGCCCACGGGATGAAAAACTGTTTTTT. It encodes CASSTGPRDEKLFF.

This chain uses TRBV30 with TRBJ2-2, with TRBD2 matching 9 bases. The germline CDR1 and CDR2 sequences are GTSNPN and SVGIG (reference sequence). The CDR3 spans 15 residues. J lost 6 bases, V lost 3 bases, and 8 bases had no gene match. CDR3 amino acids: CAWRSGLARPGELFF. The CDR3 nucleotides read TGTGCCTGGAGGAGTGGACTAGCGCGTCCCGGGGAGCTGTTTTTT. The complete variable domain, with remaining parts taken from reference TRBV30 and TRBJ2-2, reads SQTIHQWPATLVQPVGSPLSLECTVEGTSNPNLYWYRQAAGRGLQLLFYSVGIGQISSEVPQNLSASRPQDRQFILSSKKLLLSDSGFYLCAWRSGLARPGELFFGEGSRLTVL.

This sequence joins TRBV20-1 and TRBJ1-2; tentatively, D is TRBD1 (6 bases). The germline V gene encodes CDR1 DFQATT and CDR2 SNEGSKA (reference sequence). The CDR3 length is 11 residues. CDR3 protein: CSYLGARGYTF. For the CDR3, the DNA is TGCAGCTACTTGGGGGCGAGGGGCTACACCTTC.